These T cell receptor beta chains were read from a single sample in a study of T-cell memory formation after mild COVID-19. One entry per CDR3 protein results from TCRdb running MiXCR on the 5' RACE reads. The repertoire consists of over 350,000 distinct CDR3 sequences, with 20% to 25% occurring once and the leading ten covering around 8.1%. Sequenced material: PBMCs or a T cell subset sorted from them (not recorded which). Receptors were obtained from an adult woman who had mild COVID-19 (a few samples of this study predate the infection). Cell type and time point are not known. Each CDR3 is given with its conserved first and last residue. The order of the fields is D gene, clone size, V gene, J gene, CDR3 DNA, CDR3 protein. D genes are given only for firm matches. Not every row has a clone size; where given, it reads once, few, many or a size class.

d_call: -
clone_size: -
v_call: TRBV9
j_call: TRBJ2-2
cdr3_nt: TGTGCCAGCAGCGTAGAGCTAGGGATTACCTCGAACACCGGGGAGCTGTTTTTT
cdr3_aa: CASSVELGITSNTGELFF

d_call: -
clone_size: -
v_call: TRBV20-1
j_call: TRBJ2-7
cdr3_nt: TGCAGTGCTCTTTCGACGGGCAGGGGATACGAGCAGTACTTC
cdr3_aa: CSALSTGRGYEQYF

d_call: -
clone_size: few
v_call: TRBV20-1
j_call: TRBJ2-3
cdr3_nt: TGCAGTGCTAGGCGACTAGACACAGATACGCAGTATTTT
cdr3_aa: CSARRLDTDTQYF

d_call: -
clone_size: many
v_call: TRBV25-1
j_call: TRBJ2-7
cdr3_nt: TGTGCCAGCAGTGCGACTCCGATCGACAGTGTCAGCTCCTACGAGCAGTACTTC
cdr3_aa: CASSATPIDSVSSYEQYF

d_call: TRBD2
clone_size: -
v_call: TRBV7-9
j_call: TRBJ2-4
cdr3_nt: TGTGCCAGCAGCCGCCGACTAGCGGAGTCATTAGCCAAAAACATTCAGTACTTC
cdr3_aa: CASSRRLAESLAKNIQYF

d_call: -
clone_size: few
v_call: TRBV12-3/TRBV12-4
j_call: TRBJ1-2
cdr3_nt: TGTGCCAGCAGCTATACAGGGCCGCGCCCCAACTATGGCTACACCTTC
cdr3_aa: CASSYTGPRPNYGYTF

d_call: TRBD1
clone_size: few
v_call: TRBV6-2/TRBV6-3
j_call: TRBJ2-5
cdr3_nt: TGTGCCAGCAGCCGACAGGGGGATGGCGGAGAGACCCAGTACTTC
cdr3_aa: CASSRQGDGGETQYF

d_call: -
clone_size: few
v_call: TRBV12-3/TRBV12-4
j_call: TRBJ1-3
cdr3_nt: TGTGCCAGCAGTTTAGAGGGGGAGGTTGGAAACACCATATATTTT
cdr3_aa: CASSLEGEVGNTIYF

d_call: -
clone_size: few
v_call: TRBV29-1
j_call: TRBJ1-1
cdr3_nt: TGCAGCGTTGAAGGACGTAAAGGGACTGAAGCTTTCTTT
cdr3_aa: CSVEGRKGTEAFF

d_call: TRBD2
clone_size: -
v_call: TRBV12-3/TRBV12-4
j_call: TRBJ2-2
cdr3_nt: TGTGCCAGCAGTTTAACCCGCTCTAGCGGGAGAGGCACCGGGGAGCTGTTTTTT
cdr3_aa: CASSLTRSSGRGTGELFF

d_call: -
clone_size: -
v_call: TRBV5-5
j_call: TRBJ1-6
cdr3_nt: TGTGCCAGCAGCTTAGGGGGGACATTGAATTCACCCCTCCACTTT
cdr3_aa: CASSLGGTLNSPLHF

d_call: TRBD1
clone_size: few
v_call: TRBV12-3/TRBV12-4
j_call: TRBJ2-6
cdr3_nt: TGTGCCAGCAGTTCGGGTACACCGGGACAGGGGGCTTCTGGGGCCAACGTCCTGACTTTC
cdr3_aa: CASSSGTPGQGASGANVLTF

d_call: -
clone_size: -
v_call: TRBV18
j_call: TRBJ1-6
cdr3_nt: TGTGCCAGCTCATTACCGGGGTATTCACCCCTCCACTTT
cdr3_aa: CASSLPGYSPLHF

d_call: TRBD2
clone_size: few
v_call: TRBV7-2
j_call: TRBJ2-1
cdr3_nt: TGTGCCAGCAGCGCCACTAGCGGGAGTGGGAATGAGCAGTTCTTC
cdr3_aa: CASSATSGSGNEQFF

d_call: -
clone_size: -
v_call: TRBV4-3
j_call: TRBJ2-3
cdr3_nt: TGCGCCAGCAGCCCCTCCAAGATAGCAAGCGGCCTCACAGATACGCAGTATTTT
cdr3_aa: CASSPSKIASGLTDTQYF

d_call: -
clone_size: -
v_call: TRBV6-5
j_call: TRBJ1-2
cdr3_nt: TGTGCCAGCAGCCACGGCCCCGATGGCTACACCTTC
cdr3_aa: CASSHGPDGYTF

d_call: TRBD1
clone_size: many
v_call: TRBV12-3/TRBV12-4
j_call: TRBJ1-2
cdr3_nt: TGTGCCAGCAACGGGGGGACAGGGGAGCACTATGGCTACACCTTC
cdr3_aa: CASNGGTGEHYGYTF

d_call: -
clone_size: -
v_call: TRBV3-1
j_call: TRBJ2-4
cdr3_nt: TGTGCCAGCGCGAGGGGATTAGCCAAAAACATTCAGTACTTC
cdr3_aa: CASARGLAKNIQYF

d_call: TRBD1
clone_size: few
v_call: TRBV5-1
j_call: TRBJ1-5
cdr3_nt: TGCGCCAGCAGCTTGGGACAGGGGGGAAGCAATCAGCCCCAGCATTTT
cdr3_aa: CASSLGQGGSNQPQHF

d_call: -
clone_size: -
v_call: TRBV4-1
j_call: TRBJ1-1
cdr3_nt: TGCGCCAGCAGCCACCTCTTGGGGCAGGGGAATACTGAAGCTTTCTTT
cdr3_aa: CASSHLLGQGNTEAFF

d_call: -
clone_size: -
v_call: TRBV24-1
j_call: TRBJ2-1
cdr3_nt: TGTGCCACCAGTGACCCCGGTGGGGGGCCGTACAATGAGCAGTTCTTC
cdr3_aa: CATSDPGGGPYNEQFF

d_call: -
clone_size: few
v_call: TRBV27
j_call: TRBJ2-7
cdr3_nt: TGTGCCAGCTGTTCCCTGAGGGCTTCCTACGAGCAGTACTTC
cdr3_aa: CASCSLRASYEQYF

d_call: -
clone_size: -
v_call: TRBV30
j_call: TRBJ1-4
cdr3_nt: TGTGCCTGGACCACCGGGGGCCCCGGTGAAAAACTGTTTTTT
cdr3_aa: CAWTTGGPGEKLFF

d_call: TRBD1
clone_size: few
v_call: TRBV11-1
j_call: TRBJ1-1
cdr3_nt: TGTGCCAGCAGCCTACGGACAGGGTGGGCCACTGAAGCTTTCTTT
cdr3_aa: CASSLRTGWATEAFF

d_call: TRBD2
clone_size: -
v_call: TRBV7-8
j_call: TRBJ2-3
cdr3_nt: TGTGCCAGCAGCCCGGGACTAGCGGGATCTAGCACAGATACGCAGTATTTT
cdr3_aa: CASSPGLAGSSTDTQYF

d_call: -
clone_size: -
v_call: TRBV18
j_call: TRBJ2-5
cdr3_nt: TGTGCCAGCTCCCCACAGGCCAGTGGTGAGACCCAGTACTTC
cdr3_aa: CASSPQASGETQYF

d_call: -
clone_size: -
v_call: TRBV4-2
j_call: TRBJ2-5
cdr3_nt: TGTGCCAGCAGCCAAGATCCGGCCCTCCTAGAGACCCAGTACTTC
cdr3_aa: CASSQDPALLETQYF

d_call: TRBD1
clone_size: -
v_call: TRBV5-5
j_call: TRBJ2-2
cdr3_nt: TGTGCCAGCAGCTTGGGCGTAACAGGGGGCCACACCGGGGAGCTGTTTTTT
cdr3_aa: CASSLGVTGGHTGELFF

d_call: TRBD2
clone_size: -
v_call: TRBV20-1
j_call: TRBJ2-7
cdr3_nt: TGCAGTGCCTGGACTAGCGGGAGAGGTGAGCAGTACTTC
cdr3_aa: CSAWTSGRGEQYF

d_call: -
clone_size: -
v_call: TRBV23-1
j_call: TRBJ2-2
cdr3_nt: TGCGCCAGCAGTCAATCGAACCAGGGGTACACCGGGGAGCTGTTTTTT
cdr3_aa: CASSQSNQGYTGELFF

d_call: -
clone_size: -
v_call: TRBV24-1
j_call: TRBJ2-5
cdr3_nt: TGTGCCACCAGTGAGTCGGGACCTAGAGAGACCCAGTACTTC
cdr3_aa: CATSESGPRETQYF

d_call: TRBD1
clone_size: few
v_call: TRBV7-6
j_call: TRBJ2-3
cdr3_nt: TGTGCCAGCACCGAACGGGTAGGGGACAGGGCTTCAGATACGCAGTATTTT
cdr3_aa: CASTERVGDRASDTQYF

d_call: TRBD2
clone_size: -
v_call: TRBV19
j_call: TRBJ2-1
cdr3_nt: TGTGCCAGTAGTATCCTGGGACTAGCGGACCGCAATGAGCAGTTCTTC
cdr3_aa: CASSILGLADRNEQFF

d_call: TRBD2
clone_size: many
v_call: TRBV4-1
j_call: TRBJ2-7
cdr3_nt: TGCGCCAGCAGCCTAAGCCTAGCGGGGGCCGACCTTTCCTACGAGCAGTACTTC
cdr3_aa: CASSLSLAGADLSYEQYF

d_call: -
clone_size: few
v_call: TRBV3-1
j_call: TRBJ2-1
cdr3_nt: TGTGCCAGCAGCCAAGAAGGCGCGTTGGCTAGAGAGCAGTTCTTC
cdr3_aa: CASSQEGALAREQFF

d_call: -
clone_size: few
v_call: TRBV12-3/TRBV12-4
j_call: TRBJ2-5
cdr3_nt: TGTGCCAGCAGTCTCTTCCAGGCGGTAGAGACCCAGTACTTC
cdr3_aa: CASSLFQAVETQYF

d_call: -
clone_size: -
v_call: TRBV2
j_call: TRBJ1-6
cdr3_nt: TGTGCCAGCAGTCCGGGTACACCCCTCCACTTT
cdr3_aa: CASSPGTPLHF

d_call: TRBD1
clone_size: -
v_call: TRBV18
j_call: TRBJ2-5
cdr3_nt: TGTGCCAGCTCACAACTGACAGGGGGCGAAGAGACCCAGTACTTC
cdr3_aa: CASSQLTGGEETQYF

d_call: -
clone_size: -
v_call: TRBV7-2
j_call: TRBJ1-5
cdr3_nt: TGTGCCAGCAGCCCTCTTGGACCGTATCAGCCCCAGCATTTT
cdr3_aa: CASSPLGPYQPQHF

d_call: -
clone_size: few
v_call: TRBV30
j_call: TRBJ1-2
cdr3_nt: TGTGCCTGCCCGACAGGATTTGGCGGCTACACCTTC
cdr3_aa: CACPTGFGGYTF

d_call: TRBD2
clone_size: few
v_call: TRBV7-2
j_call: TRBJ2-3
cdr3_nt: TGTGCCAGCAGCTTCAGTCGCGTAGCGGGAGCCAAGGGTGCAGATACGCAGTATTTT
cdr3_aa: CASSFSRVAGAKGADTQYF

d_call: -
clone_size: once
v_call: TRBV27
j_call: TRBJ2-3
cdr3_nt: TGTGCCAGCAGCCTCTACCGGACCACAGATACGCAGTATTTT
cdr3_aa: CASSLYRTTDTQYF

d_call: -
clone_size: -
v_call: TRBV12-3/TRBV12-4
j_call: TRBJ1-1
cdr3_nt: TGTGCCAGCAGCAGAGGGGCCTGGGGGGCCCTGAACACTGAAGCTTTCTTT
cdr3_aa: CASSRGAWGALNTEAFF

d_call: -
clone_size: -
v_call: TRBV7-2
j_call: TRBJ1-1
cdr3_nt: TGTGCCAGCAGCTCTTATAAAGGGATCCTTCGTACTGAAGCTTTCTTT
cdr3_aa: CASSSYKGILRTEAFF

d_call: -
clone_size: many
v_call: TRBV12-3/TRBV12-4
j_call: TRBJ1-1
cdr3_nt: TGTGCCAGCAGTTTAAGGGCGATGAACACTGAAGCTTTCTTT
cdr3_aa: CASSLRAMNTEAFF

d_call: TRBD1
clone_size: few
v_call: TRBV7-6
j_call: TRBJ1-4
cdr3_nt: TGTGCCAGCAGCCCTAGGACAGGGAGAGAGGAAAAACTGTTTTTT
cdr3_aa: CASSPRTGREEKLFF

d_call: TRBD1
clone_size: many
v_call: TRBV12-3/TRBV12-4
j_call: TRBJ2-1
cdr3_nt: TGTGCCAGCAGAGAACAGGGGGCGCTGGGCAATGAGCAGTTCTTC
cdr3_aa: CASREQGALGNEQFF

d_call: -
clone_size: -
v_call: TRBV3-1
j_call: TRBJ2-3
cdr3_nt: TGTGCCAGCAGCCAGGACGGTACAGATACGCAGTATTTT
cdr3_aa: CASSQDGTDTQYF

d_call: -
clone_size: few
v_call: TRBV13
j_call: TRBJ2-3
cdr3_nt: TGTGCCAGCAGCTCCCGGGAGAGGAGTACGCAGTATTTT
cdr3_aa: CASSSRERSTQYF

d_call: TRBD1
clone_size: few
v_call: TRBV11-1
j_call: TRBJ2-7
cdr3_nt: TGTGCCAGCAAGGACAGGGATCTGACTGAGCAGTACTTC
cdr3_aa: CASKDRDLTEQYF

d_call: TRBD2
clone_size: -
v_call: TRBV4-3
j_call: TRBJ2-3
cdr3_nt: TGCGCCAGCAGCCAGACTAGCGGTGACACAGATACGCAGTATTTT
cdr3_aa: CASSQTSGDTDTQYF

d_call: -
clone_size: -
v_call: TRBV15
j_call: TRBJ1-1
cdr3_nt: TGTGCCACCAGCAGAGGCTACACTGAAGCTTTCTTT
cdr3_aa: CATSRGYTEAFF

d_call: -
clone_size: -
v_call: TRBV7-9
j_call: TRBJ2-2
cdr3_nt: TGTGCCAGCAGCTTAGGAAGTACCAACGGGGAGCTGTTTTTT
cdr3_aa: CASSLGSTNGELFF

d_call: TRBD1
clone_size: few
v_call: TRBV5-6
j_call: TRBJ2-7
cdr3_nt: TGTGCCAGCAGCCGGGACGGGACAGGGGGCTACGAGCAGTACTTC
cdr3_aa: CASSRDGTGGYEQYF